Listed here are 15 T cell receptor beta chains from one sample, sequenced in a study of T cells in localized non-small cell lung cancer. Libraries were prepared by immunoSEQ multiplex PCR; TCRdb keeps only in-frame clonotypes and omits some of them. The sample contains about 10,000 clones, about nine tenths of which appear only once. This specimen was peripheral blood, taken before any cancer treatment. Source of these receptors: a male donor at least 60 years old with stage III squamous cell lung carcinoma.

The chain uses TRBV9 and TRBJ2-3, with TRBD2 matching over 15 bases. V was clipped by 4 bases and J by 5 bases; unmatched bases: 5. The CDR3 has 16 residues. The germline V gene encodes CDR1 SGDLS and CDR2 YYNGEE. CDR3 in amino acids: CASSPRTSGGVDTQYF. The DNA of the CDR3 is TGTGCCAGCAGCCCTCGGACTAGCGGGGGGGTAGATACGCAGTATTTT.

The count of this clone is one. This chain joins TRBV27 and TRBJ1-2; 9 nucleotides line up with TRBD1. The CDR3 contains 14 residues. V shed 5 bases and J 6 bases; nucleotides not matched to a gene: 7. CDR1 and CDR2 from the germline V gene are MNHEY and SMNVEV (reference sequence). CDR3 sequence (DNA): TGTGCCAGCAGTCCATCGGGACAGGGAAATGGCTACACCTTC. Translation gives CASSPSGQGNGYTF.

The J gene is TRBJ2-2, the V gene TRBV7-8; D remains unclear. The CDR3 totals 13 residues. Trimming pared 1 base from V and 4 bases from J, leaving 4 bases between. The germline gives CDR1 SGHVS, CDR2 FQNEAQ. The CDR3 region has the DNA TGTGCCAGCAGCTTAGTTATCACCGGGGAGCTGTTTTTT. Protein sequence: CASSLVITGELFF.

The chain joins TRBV7-6 to TRBJ2-1, with 14 bases identical to TRBD2. The ends lost 5 bases at V and 0 bases at J; junction bases unmatched: 6. Germline lookup yields CDR1 SGHVS and CDR2 FNYEAQ. This CDR3 has 18 residues. CDR3 DNA: TGTGCCAGCAGCACAGGACTAGCGGGGGGCCTCTCCTACAATGAGCAGTTCTTC. Protein product: CASSTGLAGGLSYNEQFF.

By sample fraction, this clone is large (0.1 to 1%). The genes are TRBV7-9 and TRBJ2-5; D is perhaps TRBD2 (6 bases). Germline CDR1 is SEHNR and CDR2 is FQNEAQ (reference sequence). The CDR3 length is 15 residues. V was trimmed by 6 bases and J by 5 bases, leaving 19 bases between them. This CDR3 is CASSQGPGRDETQYF. CDR3 DNA: TGTGCCAGCAGTCAAGGCCCAGGGCGGGACGAGACCCAGTACTTC. The full variable domain, its missing parts supplied by reference TRBV7-9 and TRBJ2-5, is DTGVSQNPRHKITKRGQNVTFRCDPISEHNRLYWYRQTLGQGPEFLTYFQNEAQLEKSRLLSDRFSAERPKGSFSTLEIQRTEQGDSAMYLCASSQGPGRDETQYFGPGTRLLVL.

The CDR3 loop reads CASSLGPGNTIYF. As DNA, the CDR3 is TGTGCCAGCAGCTTGGGTCCTGGAAACACCATATATTTT. The rearrangement joins TRBV5-6 to TRBJ1-3; D remains unclear. Germline CDR1 is SGHDT and CDR2 is YYEEEE. The CDR3 spans 13 residues. The V and J ends lost 0 bases and 2 bases respectively, with 3 bases between them.

The chain employs TRBV6-1 and TRBJ1-2; D not certain. The germline V gene encodes CDR1 MNHNS and CDR2 SASEGT. The CDR3 covers 13 residues. The germline V and J ends were trimmed by 0 bases and 5 bases, with 7 bases remaining between them. The chain's CDR3 is CASSEAWDYGYTF. The DNA of the CDR3 is TGTGCCAGCAGTGAAGCTTGGGATTATGGCTACACCTTC.

J is TRBJ1-4 and V is TRBV5-5; tentatively, D is TRBD1 (5 bases). The V gene lost 3 bases and the J gene lost 8 bases, with 17 bases spanning the gap. The CDR3 runs 15 residues. Germline V gene lookup returns CDR1 SGHKS and CDR2 YYEKEE (reference sequence). The CDR3 protein is CASSSPGLQGEKLFF. In DNA form, the CDR3 reads TGTGCCAGCAGCTCACCGGGACTACAAGGGGAAAAACTGTTTTTT.

The chain uses TRBV1 and TRBJ2-1. TRBV1 is labeled a pseudogene. This CDR3 contains 13 residues. CDR3 DNA: TGCATCGAAACGGGGCCCTTGGAAGGTGAGCAGTTCTTC. Its protein product is CIETGPLEGEQFF.

The rearrangement uses TRBV18 and TRBJ1-4, with D unclear. V was clipped by 4 bases and J by 0 bases, with 9 bases between them. Germline V gene data show CDR1 as KGHSH and CDR2 as LQKENI. This CDR3 region has 15 residues. Here the CDR3 DNA reads TGTGCCAGCTCACAAGGCATTTCAACTAATGAAAAACTGTTTTTT. Its translation: CASSQGISTNEKLFF.

V is TRBV6-1 and J is TRBJ1-5; no firm D call. The CDR3 covers 13 residues. Between the trimmed V and J ends, which lost 4 bases and 6 bases, there was a span of 10 bases. CDR1 MNHNS and CDR2 SASEGT come from the germline V gene. This chain's CDR3 is CASSASPSQPQHF. Here the CDR3 DNA reads TGTGCCAGCAGTGCTTCCCCTAGTCAGCCCCAGCATTTT.

The chain recombines TRBV13 with TRBJ1-3, with D unclear. The V and J ends lost 1 base and 0 bases respectively, with 16 bases between them. This CDR3 comprises 18 residues. The germline CDR1 and CDR2 sequences are PRHDT and FYEKMQ (reference sequence). The CDR3 spells CASSLVTLPGHSGNTIYF. DNA for the CDR3: TGTGCCAGCAGCTTAGTAACGCTCCCGGGCCACTCTGGAAACACCATATATTTT.

This sequence joins TRBV29-1 and TRBJ2-7, with TRBD1 matching over 9 bases. With 7 bases clipped from V and 1 base from J, the junction kept 5 bases outside the gene matches. Looked up from germline, CDR1 is SQVTM and CDR2 is ANQGSEA. This CDR3 has 13 amino acids. CDR3 sequence: CSAGQGPSYEQYF. The CDR3 bases are TGCAGCGCGGGACAGGGCCCTTCCTACGAGCAGTACTTC.

As regards this clone: Germline and junction disagree at one end, which may indicate a read error. This chain connects TRBV11-2 to TRBJ2-7, with a weak D call TRBD2 (6 bases). This CDR3 region has 15 residues. Germline CDR1 and CDR2: SGHAT and FQNNGV. The CDR3 DNA follows: TGTGCCGGCAGCTTAGTGGGGCAGGGAGGACACGAGCAGTACTTC. It encodes CAGSLVGQGGHEQYF.

This clone was observed a few times. V and J are TRBV9 and TRBJ1-1, with no clear D. Per germline, CDR1 SGDLS and CDR2 YYNGEE. Trimming pared 4 bases from V and 5 bases from J, leaving 9 bases between. This CDR3 comprises 12 residues. The CDR3 region is CASSSGTTEAFF. In DNA form, the CDR3 reads TGTGCCAGCAGCTCGGGAACGACTGAAGCTTTCTTT.